This TCR beta chain was retrieved from a study of PD-1 blockade in classical Hodgkin lymphoma. Per the germline V gene, CDR1 is MDHEN and CDR2 is SYDVKM. The CDR3 is 14 amino acids. Deletions cut 2 bases from V and 4 bases from J, with 9 bases between. Assay: immunoSEQ multiplex PCR; the TCRdb copy retains only in-frame clones and omits some. The sample comprises 14,000 or so clones, roughly 85% of which are singletons, and 20% to 25% rests with the top ten. Each patient experienced a relapse that followed autologous stem cell transplantation, and brentuximab vedotin exposure varied. This receptor was taken from a human donor with classical Hodgkin lymphoma. V usage is TRBV28 and J usage is TRBJ1-5; D gene uncertain. The source material was peripheral blood mononuclear cells (PBMCs), sampled at baseline. The CDR3 here is CASSLELGNQPQHF. The CDR3 DNA reads as TGTGCCAGCAGTTTAGAGCTGGGGAATCAGCCCCAGCATTTT. The entire variable domain, with the rest obtained from reference TRBV28 and TRBJ1-5, is as follows: DVKVTQSSRYLVKRTGEKVFLECVQDMDHENMFWYRQDPGLGLRLIYFSYDVKMKEKGDIPEGYSVSREKKERFSLILESASTNQTSMYLCASSLELGNQPQHFGDGTRLSIL.